Each of the 26 T cell receptor beta chains below was sequenced from the same sample in a study of blood T cell repertoires in COVID-19. Only in-frame clones appear in the TCRdb table, and some are missing; sequencing was by immunoSEQ multiplex PCR. Of 490,000 or so clones listed, about nine tenths are singletons. Material: PBMCs or T cells enriched from blood (not recorded which). These receptors were collected from a woman aged 60-70 years who had recovered from COVID-19.

The chain links TRBV2 to TRBJ2-7; 8 bases map to TRBD2. Unmatched junction bases numbered 5, after V lost 0 bases and J lost 4 bases. The CDR3 extends over 15 amino acids. Germline loops: CDR1 SNHLY, CDR2 FYNNEI. CDR3 sequence reads: CASSEASSGVYEQYF. Here the CDR3 DNA reads TGTGCCAGCAGTGAAGCGAGTAGCGGGGTTTACGAGCAGTACTTC.

This chain joins TRBV5-1 and TRBJ2-5; a possible D gene is TRBD2 (5 bases). The germline gives CDR1 SGHRS, CDR2 YFSETQ. The CDR3 is 14 residues long. Trimming stripped 4 bases from V and 5 bases from J, with 15 bases between. The CDR3 protein is CASSMDGRRETQYF. For the CDR3, the DNA is TGCGCCAGCAGCATGGACGGTCGGAGGGAGACCCAGTACTTC.

The chain couples TRBV5-6 to TRBJ2-3, with TRBD1 matching over 9 bases. This CDR3 contains 15 residues. J lost 1 base, V lost 4 bases, and 4 bases had no gene match. CDR1 and CDR2 (germline): SGHDT, YYEEEE. Here the CDR3 DNA reads TGTGCCAGCAGCCAACAGGGGGCCCGCACAGATACGCAGTATTTT. This codes for CASSQQGARTDTQYF.

This clone has only a few counts. V gene TRBV4-1 combines with J gene TRBJ1-5, with 9 bases aligning to TRBD1. The germline V gene encodes CDR1 MGHRA and CDR2 YSYEKL. With 0 bases clipped from V and 9 bases from J, the junction kept 12 bases outside the gene matches. The CDR3 contains 17 residues. The CDR3 sequence: CASSQDWTGATGGPQHF. CDR3 sequence (DNA): TGCGCCAGCAGCCAAGACTGGACAGGGGCCACGGGGGGGCCCCAGCATTTT.

The chain's CDR3 is CASRPQGGNQPQHF. CDR3 DNA sequence: TGTGCCAGCAGACCCCAGGGGGGCAATCAGCCCCAGCATTTT. This sequence joins TRBV6-5 and TRBJ1-5; 7 bases are shared with TRBD1. The CDR3 totals 14 residues. Germline assignment: CDR1 MNHEY and CDR2 SVGAGI. Losses at the gene ends were 6 bases for V and 2 bases for J; bases not matched to a gene: 4.

The V gene is TRBV4-2, the J gene TRBJ2-7; tentative D call: TRBD2 (5 bases). Germline CDR1 LGHNA, CDR2 YNFKEQ. The CDR3 runs 14 residues. Trimming took 4 bases from V and 2 from J, leaving 12 bases between them. This chain's CDR3 is CASSPIAKTYEQYF. The CDR3 coding sequence is TGTGCCAGCAGCCCCATAGCGAAAACCTACGAGCAGTACTTC.

This chain joins TRBV7-9 and TRBJ2-5; no firm D call. CDR3 length equals 16 residues. The V gene's germline CDR1 is SEHNR and CDR2 FQNEAQ (reference sequence). V lost 0 bases and J 2 bases, leaving 13 bases between the germline ends. CDR3 nucleotide sequence: TGTGCCAGCAGCTTAGCGCCGCTAAACTGGCAAGAGACCCAGTACTTC. The encoded protein is CASSLAPLNWQETQYF.

On this clone itself: At the DNA level, this CDR3 is encoded by other sequences in the same sample as well. V gene TRBV5-5 combines with J gene TRBJ1-1; tentative D call: TRBD1 (5 bases). CDR1 and CDR2 from the germline V gene are SGHKS and YYEKEE (reference sequence). Trimming left V 2 bases short and J 5 bases short, with 13 bases between. The CDR3 runs to 14 residues. CDR3 protein: CASSFGQGRTEAFF. Written as DNA, the CDR3 is TGTGCCAGCAGCTTCGGGCAGGGAAGAACTGAAGCTTTCTTT.

This sequence joins TRBV28 and TRBJ1-4, with TRBD1 matching 7 bases. Per the germline V gene, CDR1 is MDHEN and CDR2 is SYDVKM. The CDR3 loop spans 15 amino acids. V was clipped by 5 bases and J by 0 bases; unmatched bases: 3. The chain's CDR3 is CASSGTVTTNEKLFF. CDR3 in DNA: TGTGCCAGCAGTGGGACAGTTACAACTAATGAAAAACTGTTTTTT.

The CDR3: CASTWGTGKLETQYF. Written as DNA, the CDR3 is TGTGCCAGCACATGGGGGACAGGGAAGTTAGAGACCCAGTACTTC. The chain links TRBV5-6 to TRBJ2-5; 9 nucleotides match TRBD1. Per germline, CDR1 SGHDT and CDR2 YYEEEE. V lost 6 bases, J lost 4 bases, and 10 bases stayed unmatched. The CDR3 runs to 15 residues.

The chain couples TRBV7-2 to TRBJ2-7; D possibly corresponds to TRBD1 (6 bases). Per the germline V gene, CDR1 is SGHTA and CDR2 is FQGNSA. With 6 bases removed from V and 4 bases from J, the gap between germline ends came to 19 bases. This CDR3 is built from 15 residues. The CDR3 here is CASSRDGTPIYEQYV. The CDR3, as DNA: TGTGCCAGCAGTCGGGACGGGACACCAATTTACGAGCAGTACGTC.

The rearrangement links TRBV10-2 to TRBJ2-2; 8 nucleotides align to TRBD1. The V segment lost 7 bases and the J segment 1 base; nucleotides outside the gene matches: 5. Germline CDR1 and CDR2: WSHSY and SAAADI. The CDR3 is 15 residues long. The DNA for the CDR3 is TGCGCCAGCACTAAGGACAGGGAGAACACCGGGGAGCTGTTTTTT. This codes for CASTKDRENTGELFF.

This clone appeared a few times. V gene TRBV15 combines with J gene TRBJ2-7; D is undetermined. V was clipped by 5 bases and J by 0 bases, with 14 bases between them. Germline CDR1 LNHNV, CDR2 YYDKDF (reference sequence). The CDR3 is 15 amino acids. CDR3 sequence: CATSPSFPYSYEQYV. DNA for the CDR3: TGTGCCACCAGCCCGAGTTTTCCATACTCCTACGAGCAGTACGTC.

This rearrangement joins TRBV18 to TRBJ1-3; D remains ambiguous. V gave up 1 base and J gave up 0 bases, with 10 bases separating them. Per the germline V gene, CDR1 is KGHSH and CDR2 is LQKENI. This CDR3 comprises 16 residues. This CDR3 reads CASSPRQRYSGNTIYF. The CDR3 region has the DNA TGTGCCAGCTCACCACGGCAGCGATACTCTGGAAACACCATATATTTT.

The chain combines TRBV6-4 with TRBJ2-1; 7 nucleotides align to TRBD1. CDR3 length: 14 amino acids. The V and J ends lost 4 bases and 3 bases, in that order; junction bases with no gene match: 3. Germline-derived CDR1 and CDR2 are MRHNA and SNTAGT. The CDR3 protein is CASSAPGGYNEQFF. As DNA, the CDR3 is TGTGCCAGCAGTGCGCCAGGGGGCTACAATGAGCAGTTCTTC.

About this clone: Other DNA sequences in this sample translate to the same CDR3. The chain links TRBV27 to TRBJ1-5; TRBD1 matches 7 bases. CDR3 length: 14 amino acids. V gave up 5 bases and J gave up 2 bases; unmatched junction bases: 3. Germline lookup yields CDR1 MNHEY and CDR2 SMNVEV (reference sequence). In DNA, the CDR3 is TGTGCCAGCAGTCCCGGGACAGGCAATCAGCCCCAGCATTTT. This codes for CASSPGTGNQPQHF.

Concerning this clone: This could be a read error, since a much larger clone is one nucleotide away. This chain connects TRBV3-1 (or the pseudogene TRBV3-2) to TRBJ2-7, with 9 bases that match TRBD2. CDR3 length: 13 amino acids. From germline, CDR1 is LGHDT and CDR2 YNNKEL (reference sequence). V shed 4 bases and J 5 bases; nucleotides not matched to a gene: 3. The CDR3 loop is CASSLRGGDEQYF. The CDR3 DNA sequence: TGTGCCAGCAGCCTGCGGGGGGGCGACGAGCAGTACTTC.

The V gene is TRBV2, the J gene TRBJ2-2; 7 bases line up with TRBD1. Germline V gene sequence: CDR1 SNHLY, CDR2 FYNNEI. CDR3 length equals 13 residues. With V trimmed by 6 bases and J by 6 bases, 4 bases remained unmatched. The CDR3 DNA sequence: TGTGCCAGCAGACAGGGGAGCGCCGGGGAGCTGTTTTTT. Encoded protein: CASRQGSAGELFF.

This chain connects TRBV29-1 to TRBJ2-5; TRBD2 agrees at 8 bases. Germline CDR1 reads SQVTM; CDR2 reads ANQGSEA. The CDR3 sequence is 16 residues long. V was pared by 1 base and J by 1 base, with 8 bases of the junction left unmatched. The CDR3 region is CSVEGKGGGSQETQYF. The CDR3, as DNA: TGCAGCGTTGAAGGGAAGGGCGGGGGGTCCCAAGAGACCCAGTACTTC.

The chain is built from TRBV7-9 and TRBJ2-1; TRBD2 is a possible D gene (7 bases). The germline CDR1 and CDR2 sequences are SEHNR and FQNEAQ (reference sequence). V lost 8 bases to trimming and J lost 1 base, with 18 bases between them. The CDR3 loop spans 16 amino acids. As DNA, the CDR3 is TGTGCCAGCCGAGGGGGAGGGACAATATCCTACAATGAGCAGTTCTTC. It encodes CASRGGGTISYNEQFF. The entire variable domain, with the rest obtained from reference TRBV7-9 and TRBJ2-1, is as follows: DTGVSQNPRHKITKRGQNVTFRCDPISEHNRLYWYRQTLGQGPEFLTYFQNEAQLEKSRLLSDRFSAERPKGSFSTLEIQRTEQGDSAMYLCASRGGGTISYNEQFFGPGTRLTVL.

The rearrangement joins TRBV20-1 to TRBJ1-2; no clear D gene. The ends were cut back, 3 bases at V and 5 bases at J, with 13 bases in the middle. The CDR3 length is 13 residues. Germline V CDR1 and CDR2: DFQATT, SNEGSKA (reference sequence). The CDR3 sequence is CSASSRTGYGYTF. The CDR3 nucleotides read TGCAGTGCTAGTTCCAGGACGGGGTATGGCTACACCTTC.

The chain links TRBV27 to TRBJ1-2; tentative D call: TRBD1 (5 bases). The CDR3 spans 15 residues. Per germline, CDR1 MNHEY and CDR2 SMNVEV (reference sequence). Between the trimmed V and J ends, which lost 5 bases and 2 bases, there was a span of 15 bases. The DNA of the CDR3 is TGTGCCAGCAGTGGCGTAAGGGGAACCAACTATGGCTACACCTTC. Protein product: CASSGVRGTNYGYTF.

The chain uses TRBV11-2 and TRBJ2-3; 7 bases agree with TRBD1. This CDR3 is 15 amino acids long. With 1 base clipped from V and 0 bases from J, the junction kept 1 base outside the gene matches. The V gene's germline CDR1 is SGHAT and CDR2 FQNNGV. Here the CDR3 reads CASSLGDSSTDTQYF. The CDR3 DNA sequence: TGTGCCAGCAGCTTAGGGGACAGTAGCACAGATACGCAGTATTTT. Complete variable domain (other parts from reference TRBV11-2 and TRBJ2-3): EAGVAQSPRYKIIEKRQSVAFWCNPISGHATLYWYQQILGQGPKLLIQFQNNGVVDDSQLPKDRFSAERLKGVDSTLKIQPAKLEDSAVYLCASSLGDSSTDTQYFGPGTRLTVL.

The chain employs TRBV4-1 and TRBJ1-3; tentatively, D is TRBD1 (6 bases). This CDR3 region has 15 residues. Germline V gene data show CDR1 as MGHRA and CDR2 as YSYEKL. V was pared by 0 bases and J by 2 bases, with 8 bases between. CDR3 residues: CASSQDRGAGNTIYF. DNA of the CDR3: TGCGCCAGCAGCCAAGACAGGGGTGCTGGAAACACCATATATTTT.

The chain is built from TRBV4-1 and TRBJ1-3; no definite D call. Per the germline V gene, CDR1 is MGHRA and CDR2 is YSYEKL. V was trimmed by 0 bases and J by 0 bases, leaving 6 bases between them. The CDR3 consists of 15 residues. This chain's CDR3 is CASSQDRSSGNTIYF. The CDR3 DNA reads as TGCGCCAGCAGCCAAGATCGCAGCTCTGGAAACACCATATATTTT.

The CDR3: CASSLGGFGLTDTQYF. The CDR3 DNA reads TGTGCCAGCAGTTTAGGAGGGTTCGGTTTAACAGATACGCAGTATTTT. V gene TRBV27 combines with J gene TRBJ2-3, with D perhaps matching TRBD2 (6 bases). Germline V gene sequence: CDR1 MNHEY, CDR2 SMNVEV (reference sequence). The CDR3 is made up of 16 amino acids. Trimming took off 2 bases at V and 3 bases at J, with 15 bases between the two ends.